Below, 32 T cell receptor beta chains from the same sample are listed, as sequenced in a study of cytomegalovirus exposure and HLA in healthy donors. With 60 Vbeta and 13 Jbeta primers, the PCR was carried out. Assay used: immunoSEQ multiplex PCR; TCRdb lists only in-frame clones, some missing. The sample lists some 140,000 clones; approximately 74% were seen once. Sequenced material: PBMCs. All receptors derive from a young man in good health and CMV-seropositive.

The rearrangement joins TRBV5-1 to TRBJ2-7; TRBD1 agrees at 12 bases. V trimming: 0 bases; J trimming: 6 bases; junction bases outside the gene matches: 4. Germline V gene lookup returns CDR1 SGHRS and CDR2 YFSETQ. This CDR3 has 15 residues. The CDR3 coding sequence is TGCGCCAGCAGCTTGGGTGGGACAGGGGGCGGCGAGCAGTACTTC. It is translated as CASSLGGTGGGEQYF.

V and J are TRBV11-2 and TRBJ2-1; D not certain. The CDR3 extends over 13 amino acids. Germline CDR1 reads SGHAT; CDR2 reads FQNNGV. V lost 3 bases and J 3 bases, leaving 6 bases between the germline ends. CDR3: CASSFASYNEQFF. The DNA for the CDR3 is TGTGCCAGCAGCTTCGCCAGCTACAATGAGCAGTTCTTC.

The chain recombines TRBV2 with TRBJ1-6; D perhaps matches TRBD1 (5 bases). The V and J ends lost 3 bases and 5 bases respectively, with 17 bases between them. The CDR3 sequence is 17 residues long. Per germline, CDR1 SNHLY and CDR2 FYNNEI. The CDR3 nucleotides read TGTGCCAGCAGTGATAGCAAATTGGGACTCCATAATTCACCCCTCCACTTT. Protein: CASSDSKLGLHNSPLHF.

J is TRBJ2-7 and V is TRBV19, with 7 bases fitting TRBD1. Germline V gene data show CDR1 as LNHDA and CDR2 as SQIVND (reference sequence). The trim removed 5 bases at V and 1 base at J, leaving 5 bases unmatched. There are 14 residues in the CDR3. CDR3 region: CASSDRDSSYEQYF. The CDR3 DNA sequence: TGTGCCAGTAGTGATCGGGACAGTTCCTACGAGCAGTACTTC. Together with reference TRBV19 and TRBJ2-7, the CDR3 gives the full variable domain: DGGITQSPKYLFRKEGQNVTLSCEQNLNHDAMYWYRQDPGQGLRLIYYSQIVNDFQKGDIAEGYSVSREKKESFPLTVTSAQKNPTAFYLCASSDRDSSYEQYFGPGTRLTVT.

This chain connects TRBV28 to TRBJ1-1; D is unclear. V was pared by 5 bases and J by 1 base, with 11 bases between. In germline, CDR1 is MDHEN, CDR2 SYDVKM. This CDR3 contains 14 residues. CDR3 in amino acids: CASSSVSGNTEAFF. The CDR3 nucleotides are TGTGCCAGCAGTAGTGTGTCGGGGAACACTGAAGCTTTCTTT.

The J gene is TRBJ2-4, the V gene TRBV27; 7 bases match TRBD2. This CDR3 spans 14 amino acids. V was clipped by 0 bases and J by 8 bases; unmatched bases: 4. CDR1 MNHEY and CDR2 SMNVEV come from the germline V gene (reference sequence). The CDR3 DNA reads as TGTGCCAGCAGTTTATCGTTAACTAGCGACATTCAGTACTTC. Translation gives CASSLSLTSDIQYF.

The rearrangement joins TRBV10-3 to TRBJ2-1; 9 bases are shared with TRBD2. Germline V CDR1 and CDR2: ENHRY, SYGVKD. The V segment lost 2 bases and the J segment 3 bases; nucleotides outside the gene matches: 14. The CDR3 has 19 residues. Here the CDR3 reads CAISEPKREADRDYNEQFF. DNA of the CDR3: TGTGCCATCAGTGAGCCGAAGCGGGAGGCCGATCGAGACTACAATGAGCAGTTCTTC.

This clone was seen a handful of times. The CDR3 coding sequence is TGTGCCAGTAGTATAGGCACTAGCGGGGGTGGAAATGAGCAGTTCTTC. Encoded protein: CASSIGTSGGGNEQFF. The rearrangement links TRBV19 to TRBJ2-1; TRBD2 matches at 11 bases. CDR3 length equals 16 residues. From germline, CDR1 is LNHDA and CDR2 SQIVND (reference sequence). V was clipped by 1 base and J by 7 bases; unmatched bases: 6.

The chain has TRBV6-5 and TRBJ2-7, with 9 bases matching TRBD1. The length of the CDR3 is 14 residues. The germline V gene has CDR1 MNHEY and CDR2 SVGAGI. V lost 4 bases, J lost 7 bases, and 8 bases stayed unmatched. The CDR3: CASSSWTGEGEQYF. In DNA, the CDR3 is TGTGCCAGCAGTTCGTGGACAGGGGAGGGGGAGCAGTACTTC.

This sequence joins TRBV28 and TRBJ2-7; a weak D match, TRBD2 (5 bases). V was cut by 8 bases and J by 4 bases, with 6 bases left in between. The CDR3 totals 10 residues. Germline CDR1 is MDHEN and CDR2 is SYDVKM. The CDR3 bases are TGTGCCAGCCGGGGATACGAGCAGTACTTC. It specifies CASRGYEQYF.

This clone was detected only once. The CDR3 reads CASSLPDNSPLHF. The CDR3 region has the DNA TGCGCCAGCAGCTTGCCTGATAATTCACCCCTCCACTTT. The rearrangement uses TRBV5-1 and TRBJ1-6; D gene uncertain. Germline CDR1 reads SGHRS; CDR2 reads YFSETQ. V lost 1 base, J lost 5 bases, and 4 bases lay in between. CDR3 size: 13 residues.

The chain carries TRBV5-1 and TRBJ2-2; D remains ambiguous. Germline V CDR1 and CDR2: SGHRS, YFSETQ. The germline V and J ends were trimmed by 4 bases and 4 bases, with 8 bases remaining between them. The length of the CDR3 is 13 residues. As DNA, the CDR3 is TGCGCCAGCAGCCCGCTCGGCACCGGGGAGCTGTTTTTT. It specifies CASSPLGTGELFF.

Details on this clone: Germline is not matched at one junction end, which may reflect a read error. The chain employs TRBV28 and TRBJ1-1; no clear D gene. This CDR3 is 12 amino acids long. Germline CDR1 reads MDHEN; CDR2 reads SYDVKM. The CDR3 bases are TGTGTCAGCAGTTCAAGGCTGATAGGAGGTTTCTTT. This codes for CVSSSRLIGGFF.

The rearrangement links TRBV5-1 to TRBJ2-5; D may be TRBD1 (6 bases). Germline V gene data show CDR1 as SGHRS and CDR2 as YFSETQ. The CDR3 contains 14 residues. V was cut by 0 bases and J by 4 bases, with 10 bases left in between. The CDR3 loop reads CASSLDVDRETQYF. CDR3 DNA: TGCGCCAGCAGCTTGGACGTGGACAGAGAGACCCAGTACTTC.

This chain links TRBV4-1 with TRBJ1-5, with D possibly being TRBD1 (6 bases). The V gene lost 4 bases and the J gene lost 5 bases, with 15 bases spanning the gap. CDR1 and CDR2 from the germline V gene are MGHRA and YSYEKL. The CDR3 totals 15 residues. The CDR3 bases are TGCGCCAGCAGCCGCCAGGTGGGGGCCGATCAGCCCCAGCATTTT. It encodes CASSRQVGADQPQHF.

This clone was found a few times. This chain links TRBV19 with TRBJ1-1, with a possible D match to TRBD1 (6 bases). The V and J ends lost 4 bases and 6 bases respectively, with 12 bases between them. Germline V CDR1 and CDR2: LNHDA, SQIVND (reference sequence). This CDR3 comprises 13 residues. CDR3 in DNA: TGTGCCAGTAGTAAAAGACAGGCGCCTGAAGCTTTCTTT. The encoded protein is CASSKRQAPEAFF.

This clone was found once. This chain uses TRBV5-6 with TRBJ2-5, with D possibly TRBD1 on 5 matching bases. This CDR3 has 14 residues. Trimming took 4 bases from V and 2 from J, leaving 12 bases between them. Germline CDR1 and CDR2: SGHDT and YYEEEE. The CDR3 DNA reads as TGTGCCAGCAGCAGGGGCGTTGGGCAAGAGACCCAGTACTTC. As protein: CASSRGVGQETQYF.

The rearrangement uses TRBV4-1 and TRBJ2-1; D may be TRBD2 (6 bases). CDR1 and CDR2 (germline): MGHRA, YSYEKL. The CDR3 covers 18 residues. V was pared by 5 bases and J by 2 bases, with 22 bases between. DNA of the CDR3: TGCGCCAGCAGCTCAGGTGGGGGAGGTGTCGCGCCCTACAATGAGCAGTTCTTC. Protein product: CASSSGGGGVAPYNEQFF.

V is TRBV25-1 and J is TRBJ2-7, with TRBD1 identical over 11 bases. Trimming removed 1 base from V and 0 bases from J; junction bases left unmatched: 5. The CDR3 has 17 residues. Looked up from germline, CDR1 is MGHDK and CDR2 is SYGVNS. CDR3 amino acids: CASSELRTGGFSYEQYF. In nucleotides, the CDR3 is TGTGCCAGCAGTGAATTGAGGACAGGGGGCTTCTCCTACGAGCAGTACTTC.

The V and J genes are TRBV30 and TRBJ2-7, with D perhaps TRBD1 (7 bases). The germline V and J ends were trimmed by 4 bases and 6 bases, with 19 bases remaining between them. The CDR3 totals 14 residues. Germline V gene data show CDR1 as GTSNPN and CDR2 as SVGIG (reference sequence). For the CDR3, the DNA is TGTGCCTGGAAGCCCACCGGGACAGCGGGCGAGCAGTACTTC. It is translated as CAWKPTGTAGEQYF.

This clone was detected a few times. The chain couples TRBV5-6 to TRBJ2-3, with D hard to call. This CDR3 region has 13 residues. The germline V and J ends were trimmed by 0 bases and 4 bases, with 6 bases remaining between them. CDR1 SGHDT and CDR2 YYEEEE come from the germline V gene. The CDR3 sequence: CASSLGVADTQYF. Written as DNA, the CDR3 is TGTGCCAGCAGCTTGGGAGTCGCAGATACGCAGTATTTT.

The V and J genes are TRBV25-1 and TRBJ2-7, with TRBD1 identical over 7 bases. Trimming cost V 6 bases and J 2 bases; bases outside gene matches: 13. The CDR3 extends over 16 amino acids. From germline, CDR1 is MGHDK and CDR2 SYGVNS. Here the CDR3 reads CASRSSSGDRPYEQYF. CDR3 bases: TGTGCCAGCAGGTCGAGCTCCGGGGACAGACCCTACGAGCAGTACTTC.

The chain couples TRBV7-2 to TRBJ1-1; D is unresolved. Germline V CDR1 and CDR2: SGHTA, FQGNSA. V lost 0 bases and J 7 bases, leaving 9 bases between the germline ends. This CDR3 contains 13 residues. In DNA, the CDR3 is TGTGCCAGCAGCTTAGCCTACTCAGGTGAAGCTTTCTTT. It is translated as CASSLAYSGEAFF.

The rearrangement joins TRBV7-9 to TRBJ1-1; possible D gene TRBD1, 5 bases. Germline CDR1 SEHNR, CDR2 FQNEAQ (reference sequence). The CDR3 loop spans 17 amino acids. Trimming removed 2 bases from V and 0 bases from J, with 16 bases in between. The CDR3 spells CASSLKATGYMNTEAFF. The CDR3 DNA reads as TGTGCCAGCAGCTTAAAGGCCACAGGCTACATGAACACTGAAGCTTTCTTT.

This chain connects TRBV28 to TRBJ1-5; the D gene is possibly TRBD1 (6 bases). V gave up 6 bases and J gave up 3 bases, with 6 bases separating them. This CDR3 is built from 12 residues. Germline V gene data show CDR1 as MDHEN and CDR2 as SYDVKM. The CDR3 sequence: CASRGANQPQHF. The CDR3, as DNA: TGTGCCAGCAGGGGGGCCAATCAGCCCCAGCATTTT.

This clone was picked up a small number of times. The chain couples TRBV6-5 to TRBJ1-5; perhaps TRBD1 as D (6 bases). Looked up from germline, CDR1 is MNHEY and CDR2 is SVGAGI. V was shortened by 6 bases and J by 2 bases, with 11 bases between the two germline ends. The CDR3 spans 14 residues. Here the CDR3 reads CASSPTGGNQPQHF. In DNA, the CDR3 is TGTGCCAGCAGCCCGACAGGAGGCAATCAGCCCCAGCATTTT.

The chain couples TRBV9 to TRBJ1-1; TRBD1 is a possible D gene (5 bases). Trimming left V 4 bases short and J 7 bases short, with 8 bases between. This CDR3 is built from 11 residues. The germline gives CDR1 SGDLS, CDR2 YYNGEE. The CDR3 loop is CASSSTGEAFF. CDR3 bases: TGTGCCAGCAGCTCAACAGGTGAAGCTTTCTTT.

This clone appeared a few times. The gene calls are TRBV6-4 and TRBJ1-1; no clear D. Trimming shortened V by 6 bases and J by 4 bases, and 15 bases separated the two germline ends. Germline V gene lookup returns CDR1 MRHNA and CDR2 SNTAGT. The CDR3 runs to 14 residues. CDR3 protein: CASRVAGSGTEAFF. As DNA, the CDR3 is TGTGCCAGCAGAGTCGCCGGGTCGGGCACTGAAGCTTTCTTT.

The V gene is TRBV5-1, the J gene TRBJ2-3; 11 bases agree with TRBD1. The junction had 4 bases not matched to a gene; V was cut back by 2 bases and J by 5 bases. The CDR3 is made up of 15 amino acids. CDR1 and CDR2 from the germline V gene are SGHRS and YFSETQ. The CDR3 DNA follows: TGCGCCAGCAGCTTCGTGGACAGGGGGCGAGATACGCAGTATTTT. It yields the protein CASSFVDRGRDTQYF.

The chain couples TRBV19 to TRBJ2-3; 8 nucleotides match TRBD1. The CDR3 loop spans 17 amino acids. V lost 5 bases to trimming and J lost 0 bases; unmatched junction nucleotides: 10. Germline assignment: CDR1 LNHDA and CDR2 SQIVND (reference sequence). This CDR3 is CASSPRTGSSSTDTQYF. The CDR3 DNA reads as TGTGCCAGTAGTCCAAGGACAGGGAGTTCTAGCACAGATACGCAGTATTTT. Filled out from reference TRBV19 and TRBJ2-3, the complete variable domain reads DGGITQSPKYLFRKEGQNVTLSCEQNLNHDAMYWYRQDPGQGLRLIYYSQIVNDFQKGDIAEGYSVSREKKESFPLTVTSAQKNPTAFYLCASSPRTGSSSTDTQYFGPGTRLTVL.

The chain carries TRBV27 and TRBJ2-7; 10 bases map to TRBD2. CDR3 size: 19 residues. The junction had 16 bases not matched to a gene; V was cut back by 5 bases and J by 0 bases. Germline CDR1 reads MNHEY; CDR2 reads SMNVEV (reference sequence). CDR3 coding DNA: TGTGCCAGCAGTCCACGATTTTTCGGACTAGCGGAAGACTCCTACGAGCAGTACTTC. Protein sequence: CASSPRFFGLAEDSYEQYF.

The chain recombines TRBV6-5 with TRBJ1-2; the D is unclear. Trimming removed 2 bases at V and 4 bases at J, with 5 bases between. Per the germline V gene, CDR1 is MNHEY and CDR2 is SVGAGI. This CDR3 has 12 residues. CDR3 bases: TGTGCCAGCAGTTACGGCGGCTATGGCTACACCTTC. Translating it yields CASSYGGYGYTF.